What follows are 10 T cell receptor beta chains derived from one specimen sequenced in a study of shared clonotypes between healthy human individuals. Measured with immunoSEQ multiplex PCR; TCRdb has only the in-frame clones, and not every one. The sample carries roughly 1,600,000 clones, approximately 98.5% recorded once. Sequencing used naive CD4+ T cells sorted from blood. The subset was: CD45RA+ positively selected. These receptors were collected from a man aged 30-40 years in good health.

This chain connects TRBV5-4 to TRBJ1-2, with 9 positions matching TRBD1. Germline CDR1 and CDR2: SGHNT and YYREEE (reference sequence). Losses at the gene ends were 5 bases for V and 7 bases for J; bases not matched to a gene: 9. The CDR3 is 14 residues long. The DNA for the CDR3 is TGTGCCAGCAGTCCTACTCGGACAGGGGTTGGCTACACCTTC. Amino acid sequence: CASSPTRTGVGYTF.

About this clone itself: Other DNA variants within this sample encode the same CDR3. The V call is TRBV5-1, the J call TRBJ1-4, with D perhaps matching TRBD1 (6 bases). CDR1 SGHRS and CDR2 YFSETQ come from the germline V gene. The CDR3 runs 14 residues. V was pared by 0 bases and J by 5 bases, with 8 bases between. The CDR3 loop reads CASSLGTGNEKLFF. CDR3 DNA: TGCGCCAGCAGCTTGGGTACAGGGAATGAAAAACTGTTTTTT.

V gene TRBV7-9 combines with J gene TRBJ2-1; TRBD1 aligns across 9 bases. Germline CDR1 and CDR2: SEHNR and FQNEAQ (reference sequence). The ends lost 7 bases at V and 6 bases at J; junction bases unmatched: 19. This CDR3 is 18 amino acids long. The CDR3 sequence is CASTDSGTGPHFRNEQFF. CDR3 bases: TGTGCCAGCACCGACTCCGGGACAGGGCCTCACTTTCGCAATGAGCAGTTCTTC.

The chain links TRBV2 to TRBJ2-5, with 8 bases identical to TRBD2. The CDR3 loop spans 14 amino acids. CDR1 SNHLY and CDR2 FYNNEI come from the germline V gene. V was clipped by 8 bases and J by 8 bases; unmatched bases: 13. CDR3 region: CASYRPSGGGTQYF. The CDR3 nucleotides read TGTGCCAGCTACCGACCCAGCGGGGGAGGTACCCAGTACTTC.

The CDR3 DNA sequence: TGCGCCAGCAGCCCGGTCGGGGGACAGGGGACCGGGGAGCTGTTTTTT. It translates to CASSPVGGQGTGELFF. J is TRBJ2-2 and V is TRBV5-1; TRBD1 matches at 10 bases. Trimming cost V 4 bases and J 5 bases; bases outside gene matches: 8. The V gene's germline CDR1 is SGHRS and CDR2 YFSETQ. The CDR3 spans 16 residues.

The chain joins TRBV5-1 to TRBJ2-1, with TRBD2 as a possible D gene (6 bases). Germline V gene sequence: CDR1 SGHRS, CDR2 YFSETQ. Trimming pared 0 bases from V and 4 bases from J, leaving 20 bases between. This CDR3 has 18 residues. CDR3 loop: CASSLDLPGLALYNEQFF. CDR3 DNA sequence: TGCGCCAGCAGCTTGGATCTACCGGGACTCGCCCTTTACAATGAGCAGTTCTTC.

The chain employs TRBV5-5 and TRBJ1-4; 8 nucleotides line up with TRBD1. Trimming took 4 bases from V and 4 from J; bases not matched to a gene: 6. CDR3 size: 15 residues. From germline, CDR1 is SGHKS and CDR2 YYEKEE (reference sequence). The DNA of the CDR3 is TGTGCCAGCAGCCCGCCAGGACAGGGTAATGAAAAACTGTTTTTT. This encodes CASSPPGQGNEKLFF.

CDR3 in DNA: TGTGCCAGCAGCGTCGCGAGGGGTCTTGTCTCTGGGGCCAACGTCCTGACTTTC. Translating it yields CASSVARGLVSGANVLTF. This chain connects TRBV7-9 to TRBJ2-6; D may correspond to TRBD1 or TRBD2 (5 bases each). V was pared by 5 bases and J by 0 bases, with 17 bases between. This CDR3 contains 18 residues. Germline V gene lookup returns CDR1 SEHNR and CDR2 FQNEAQ (reference sequence). The variable domain in full, completed from reference TRBV7-9 and TRBJ2-6, reads DTGVSQNPRHKITKRGQNVTFRCDPISEHNRLYWYRQTLGQGPEFLTYFQNEAQLEKSRLLSDRFSAERPKGSFSTLEIQRTEQGDSAMYLCASSVARGLVSGANVLTFGAGSRLTVL.

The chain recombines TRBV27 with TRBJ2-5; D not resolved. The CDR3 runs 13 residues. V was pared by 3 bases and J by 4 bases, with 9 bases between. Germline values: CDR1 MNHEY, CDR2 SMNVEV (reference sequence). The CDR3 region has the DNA TGTGCCAGCAGTTTTAGATTGAGAGAGACCCAGTACTTC. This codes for CASSFRLRETQYF.

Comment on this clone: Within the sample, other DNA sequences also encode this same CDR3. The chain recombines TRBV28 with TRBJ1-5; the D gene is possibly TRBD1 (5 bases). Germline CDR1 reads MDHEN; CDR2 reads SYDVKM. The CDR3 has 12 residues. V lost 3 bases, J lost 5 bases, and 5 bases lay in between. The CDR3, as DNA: TGTGCCAGCAGTTTCAGGGATCAGCCCCAGCATTTT. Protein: CASSFRDQPQHF.